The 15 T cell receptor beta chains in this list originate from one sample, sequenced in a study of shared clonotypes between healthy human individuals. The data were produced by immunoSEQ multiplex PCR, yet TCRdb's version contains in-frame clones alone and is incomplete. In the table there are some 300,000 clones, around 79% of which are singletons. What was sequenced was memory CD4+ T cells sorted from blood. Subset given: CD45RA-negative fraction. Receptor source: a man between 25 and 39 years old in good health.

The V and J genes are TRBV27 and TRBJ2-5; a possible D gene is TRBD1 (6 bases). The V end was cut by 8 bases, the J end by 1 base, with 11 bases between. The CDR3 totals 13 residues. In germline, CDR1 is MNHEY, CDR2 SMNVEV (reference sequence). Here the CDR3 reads CASSNRVQETQYF. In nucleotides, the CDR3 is TGTGCCAGCTCAAACAGGGTCCAAGAGACCCAGTACTTC.

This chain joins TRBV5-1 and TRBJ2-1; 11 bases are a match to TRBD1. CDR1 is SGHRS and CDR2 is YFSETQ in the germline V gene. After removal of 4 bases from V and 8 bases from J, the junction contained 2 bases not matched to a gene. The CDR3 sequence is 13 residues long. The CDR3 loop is CASSGQGADEQFF. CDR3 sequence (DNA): TGCGCCAGCAGCGGACAGGGGGCCGATGAGCAGTTCTTC.

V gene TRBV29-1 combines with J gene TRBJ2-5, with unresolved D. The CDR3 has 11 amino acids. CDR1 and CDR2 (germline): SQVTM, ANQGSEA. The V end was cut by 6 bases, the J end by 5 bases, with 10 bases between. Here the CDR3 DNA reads TGCAGCGTCCGATTAGCTGAGACCCAGTACTTC. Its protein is CSVRLAETQYF.

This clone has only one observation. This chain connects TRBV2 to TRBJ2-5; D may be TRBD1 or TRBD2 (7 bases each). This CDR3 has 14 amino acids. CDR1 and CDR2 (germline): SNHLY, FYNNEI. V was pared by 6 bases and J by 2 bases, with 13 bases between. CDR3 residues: CASSAGGVQETQYF. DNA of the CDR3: TGTGCCAGCAGCGCAGGGGGGGTACAAGAGACCCAGTACTTC.

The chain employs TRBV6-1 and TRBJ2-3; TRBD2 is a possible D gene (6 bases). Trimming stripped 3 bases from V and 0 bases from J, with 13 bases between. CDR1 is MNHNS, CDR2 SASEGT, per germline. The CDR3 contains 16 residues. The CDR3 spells CASSERGTRSTDTQYF. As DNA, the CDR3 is TGTGCCAGCAGTGAGCGCGGGACTCGGAGCACAGATACGCAGTATTTT.

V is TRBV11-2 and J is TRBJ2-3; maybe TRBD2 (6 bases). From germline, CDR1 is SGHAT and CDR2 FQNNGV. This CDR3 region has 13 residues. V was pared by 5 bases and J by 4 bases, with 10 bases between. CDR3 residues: CASSPSVADTQYF. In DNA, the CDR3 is TGTGCCAGCAGCCCTAGCGTCGCAGATACGCAGTATTTT.

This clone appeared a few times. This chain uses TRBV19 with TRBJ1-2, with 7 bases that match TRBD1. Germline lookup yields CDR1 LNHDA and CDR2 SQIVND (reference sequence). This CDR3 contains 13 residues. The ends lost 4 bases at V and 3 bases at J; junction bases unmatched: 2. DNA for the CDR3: TGTGCCAGTAGTAAAGGGGGCGACTATGGCTACACCTTC. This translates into CASSKGGDYGYTF.

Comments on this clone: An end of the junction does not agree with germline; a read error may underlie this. The CDR3 reads CASSLAGTNPPAF. The CDR3 nucleotides are TGCGCCAGCAGCTTGGCCGGGACTAACCCACCAGCCTTC. The chain joins TRBV5-1 to TRBJ2-7; 7 bases align to TRBD2. The germline V gene encodes CDR1 SGHRS and CDR2 YFSETQ. The CDR3 spans 13 residues.

CDR3 region: CASSPGGSQPQHF. The DNA for the CDR3 is TGTGCCAGCTCACCAGGGGGCTCTCAGCCCCAGCATTTT. V usage is TRBV18 and J usage is TRBJ1-5; perhaps TRBD1 as D (6 bases). This CDR3 contains 13 residues. CDR1 KGHSH and CDR2 LQKENI come from the germline V gene. V lost 2 bases and J 6 bases, leaving 8 bases between the germline ends.

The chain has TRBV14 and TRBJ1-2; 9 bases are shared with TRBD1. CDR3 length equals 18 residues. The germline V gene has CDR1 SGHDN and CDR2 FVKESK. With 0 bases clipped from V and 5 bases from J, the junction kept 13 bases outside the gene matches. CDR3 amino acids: CASSQDTRLDRGPYGYTF. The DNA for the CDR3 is TGTGCCAGCAGCCAAGATACCCGCCTGGACAGGGGACCTTATGGCTACACCTTC.

CDR3 sequence reads: CASSPLGERRYNEQFF. The CDR3 nucleotides are TGCGCCAGCAGCCCCTTGGGGGAGAGGCGCTACAATGAGCAGTTCTTC. The chain has TRBV4-1 and TRBJ2-1; D may match TRBD1 or TRBD2 (5 bases each). The CDR3 is 16 amino acids. V was trimmed by 4 bases and J by 3 bases, leaving 16 bases between them. From germline, CDR1 is MGHRA and CDR2 YSYEKL.

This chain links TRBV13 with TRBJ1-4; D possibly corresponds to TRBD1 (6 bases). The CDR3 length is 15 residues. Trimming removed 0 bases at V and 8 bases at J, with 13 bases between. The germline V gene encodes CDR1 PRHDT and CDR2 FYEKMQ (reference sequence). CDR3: CASSLGRGQREKLFF. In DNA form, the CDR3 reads TGTGCCAGCAGCTTAGGCCGGGGGCAACGAGAAAAACTGTTTTTT.

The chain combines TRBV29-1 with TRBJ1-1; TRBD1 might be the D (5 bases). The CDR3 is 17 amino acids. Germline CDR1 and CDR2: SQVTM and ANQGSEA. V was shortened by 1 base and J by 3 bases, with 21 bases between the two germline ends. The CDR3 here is CSVEGKRAGWGDTEAFF. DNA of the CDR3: TGCAGCGTTGAAGGGAAGCGGGCAGGGTGGGGGGACACTGAAGCTTTCTTT.

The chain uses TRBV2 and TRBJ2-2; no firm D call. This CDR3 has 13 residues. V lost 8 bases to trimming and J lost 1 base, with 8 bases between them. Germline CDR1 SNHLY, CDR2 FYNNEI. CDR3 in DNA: TGTGCCAGCGCCGACGGGAACACCGGGGAGCTGTTTTTT. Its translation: CASADGNTGELFF.

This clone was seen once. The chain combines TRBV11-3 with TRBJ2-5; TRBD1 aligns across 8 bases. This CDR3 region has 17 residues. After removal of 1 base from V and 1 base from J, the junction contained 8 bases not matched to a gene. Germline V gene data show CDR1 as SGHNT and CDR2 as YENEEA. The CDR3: CASSLGLGTGPQETQYF. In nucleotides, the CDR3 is TGTGCCAGCAGCTTAGGTCTAGGGACAGGACCCCAAGAGACCCAGTACTTC. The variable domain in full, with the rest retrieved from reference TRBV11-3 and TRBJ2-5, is EAGVVQSPRYKIIEKKQPVAFWCNPISGHNTLYWYLQNLGQGPELLIRYENEEAVDDSQLPKDRFSAERLKGVDSTLKIQPAELGDSAVYLCASSLGLGTGPQETQYFGPGTRLLVL.